The clone carrying this TCR beta chain has a handful of counts. What it binds is unknown. TCRdb reprocessed the reads with MiXCR, giving one entry per CDR3 protein. The sample records 450,000 to 650,000 distinct CDR3 sequences, about a quarter being singletons. CDR1 and CDR2 from the germline V gene are LGHNA and YSLEER. The CDR3 spans 16 residues. V was pared by 0 bases and J by 0 bases, with 11 bases between. The record originates from a study of T cell repertoires in cytomegalovirus infection. The study, taken as a whole, reports: Clonotypes of TCR beta that were HLA-C-restricted and CMV-specific dominated the ex vivo response.

This TCR was sampled from a human donor in good health (CMV status not recorded). Some clones in this sample may be carry-over from other donors' samples. The J gene is TRBJ1-2, the V gene TRBV4-3; no clear D. Material for sequencing was PBMCs. CDR3 bases: TGCGCCAGCAGCCAAGATAATGCAGTCCCTAACTATGGCTACACCTTC. This translates into CASSQDNAVPNYGYTF.